The present T cell receptor beta chain was sequenced within a study of blood T cell repertoires in COVID-19. TCRdb's copy holds only in-frame clones and misses some; the assay was immunoSEQ multiplex PCR. The data contain around 100,000 clones, around 94% of them singletons. The CDR3 length is 13 residues. The receptor comes from a man aged 50 or older with active COVID-19. The gene calls are TRBV21-1 and TRBJ1-1; the table's D call of TRBD1 was not tested on the DNA. TRBV21-1 is reported as a pseudogene. What was sequenced was peripheral blood. CDR3 sequence (DNA): TGTGCCAGCAGCAAGAGACAGAAGACTGAAGCTTTCTTT. Translated: CASSKRQKTEAFF.